This T cell receptor (beta chain) was found in a study of human T cells and chemical hapten exposure. The CDR3 covers 13 residues. Germline V gene sequence: CDR1 LGHDT, CDR2 YNNKEL (reference sequence). Trimming cost V 1 base and J 9 bases, with 7 bases left between them. TCRdb itself ran the RACE reads through MiXCR, one entry per CDR3 protein. Among 60,000 to 75,000 distinct CDR3 sequences listed, 5.5% to 7.5% were seen once. Time point reported: pre-sensitization, week 0. The treatment is: therapeutic diphenylcyclopropenone sensitization with weekly scalp DPC. This chain joins TRBV3-1 and TRBJ1-6; D not certain. Sequences were derived from whole blood, sampled in connection with sensitization to the hapten diphenylcyclopropenone (DPC). This TCR was recovered from a woman aged 25 to 45 with alopecia areata. Some clones in this sample may be carry-over from other donors' samples. CDR3 sequence reads: CASSQGLSSPLHF. For the CDR3, the DNA is TGTGCCAGCAGCCAAGGGTTAAGTTCACCCCTCCACTTT.